This is a list of T cell receptor beta chains from one sample in a study of T cell responses to AZD1222 COVID-19 vaccine. Measured with immunoSEQ multiplex PCR; TCRdb has only the in-frame clones, and not every one. The table includes under 150,000 clones, roughly 91% detected once. Sequencing was performed on peripheral blood, taken on day 0 of MenACWY control vaccination. The receptors were sampled from an adult in good health. Both conserved end residues are part of each CDR3. A D gene is named only where the DNA matches it firmly. Size values are once, few and many counts, or a class for expanded clones, and some rows have none.

CDR3 | DNA | J | size | D | V
CASSLEGIRQAFF | TGTGCCAGCAGCTTGGAGGGAATCCGCCAAGCTTTCTTT | TRBJ1-1 | - | - | TRBV5-4
CASSPPSTEAFF | TGTGCCAGTAGTCCCCCGAGCACTGAAGCTTTCTTT | TRBJ1-1 | - | - | TRBV19
CASSLGTGNYGYTF | TGTGCCAGCAGCCTCGGGACAGGGAACTATGGCTACACCTTC | TRBJ1-2 | - | TRBD1 | TRBV3-1/TRBV3-2
CASSTLNGNTIYF | TGTGCCAGTAGTACGCTAAACGGAAACACCATATATTTT | TRBJ1-3 | few | - | TRBV19
CASSPRDSGGGGYTF | TGCGCCAGCAGCCCGCGGGACAGCGGCGGTGGGGGCTACACCTTC | TRBJ1-2 | once | TRBD1 | TRBV5-1
CASSLASGGHQETQYF | TGTGCCAGCAGCTTAGCGTCAGGGGGACACCAAGAGACCCAGTACTTC | TRBJ2-5 | once | TRBD1 | TRBV7-2
CASSLGLADSYEQYF | TGTGCCAGCAGCCTAGGACTGGCGGACTCCTACGAGCAGTACTTC | TRBJ2-7 | - | - | TRBV7-8
CASSYGGSQETQYF | TGTGCCAGCAGTTACGGGGGATCCCAAGAGACCCAGTACTTC | TRBJ2-5 | - | - | TRBV6-2/TRBV6-3
CASSLGDISTDTQYF | TGTGCCAGCAGCTTAGGGGACATTAGCACAGATACGCAGTATTTT | TRBJ2-3 | - | - | TRBV7-6
CASSRGGRGNTGELFF | TGTGCCAGTAGTCGGGGAGGCAGGGGAAACACCGGGGAGCTGTTTTTT | TRBJ2-2 | - | - | TRBV19
CAWSTGGWETQYF | TGTGCCTGGAGTACGGGGGGCTGGGAGACCCAGTACTTC | TRBJ2-5 | - | - | TRBV30
CASSVGPGQPYEQYF | TGTGCCAGCAGCGTAGGACCGGGACAGCCCTACGAGCAGTACTTC | TRBJ2-7 | few | TRBD1 | TRBV9
CASRPLAGGTYEQYF | TGTGCCAGCAGGCCTCTAGCGGGAGGAACCTACGAGCAGTACTTC | TRBJ2-7 | - | TRBD2 | TRBV13
CASSRGDAARNSPLHF | TGTGCCAGCTCCCGAGGGGACGCGGCGCGGAATTCACCCCTCCACTTT | TRBJ1-6 | - | - | TRBV27
CASSRDRGYTF | TGTGCCAGCAGCCGCGACCGGGGCTACACCTTC | TRBJ1-2 | - | - | TRBV3-1/TRBV3-2
CASSRRGGDNEQFF | TGTGCCAGCAGCCGCCGAGGGGGGGACAATGAGCAGTTCTTC | TRBJ2-1 | - | - | TRBV3-1/TRBV3-2
CASSEERGYQPQHF | TGTGCCAGCAGTGAAGAGAGGGGTTATCAGCCCCAGCATTTT | TRBJ1-5 | - | - | TRBV6-1
CASSGIKSRDRGNEQFF | TGTGCCAGCAGCGGAATTAAATCACGGGACAGGGGAAATGAGCAGTTCTTC | TRBJ2-1 | - | TRBD1 | TRBV9
CASKEGTSVDEQYF | TGTGCCAGCAAAGAAGGGACTAGCGTCGACGAGCAGTACTTC | TRBJ2-7 | - | TRBD2 | TRBV2
CATKTLTGGDTGELFF | TGTGCCACCAAGACCCTGACAGGGGGCGACACCGGGGAGCTGTTTTTT | TRBJ2-2 | few | TRBD1 | TRBV19
CASSQVGGNEQFF | TGTGCCAGCAGCCAAGTGGGCGGCAATGAGCAGTTCTTC | TRBJ2-1 | - | - | TRBV14
CASSSQVRSTDTQYF | TGTGCCAGCAGCTCTCAGGTTAGGAGCACAGATACGCAGTATTTT | TRBJ2-3 | once | - | TRBV9
CASSQDRADIGNTIYF | TGTGCCAGCAGCCAAGATAGAGCAGACATTGGAAACACCATATATTTT | TRBJ1-3 | - | - | TRBV3-1/TRBV3-2
CASSEVSNQPQHF | TGTGCCAGCAGTGAAGTTAGCAATCAGCCCCAGCATTTT | TRBJ1-5 | - | - | TRBV6-1
CASSVADTGPTEQYF | TGTGCCAGCAGCGTCGCTGACACGGGTCCTACAGAGCAGTACTTC | TRBJ2-7 | - | - | TRBV9
CARGDRGYGYTF | TGTGCCAGGGGTGACAGGGGCTATGGCTACACCTTC | TRBJ1-2 | few | TRBD1 | TRBV6-5
CASSRTGERETQYF | TGTGCCAGCAGTCGGACAGGGGAAAGAGAGACCCAGTACTTC | TRBJ2-5 | - | TRBD1 | TRBV6-5
CASSWNPARGYTF | TGTGCCAGCAGTTGGAATCCTGCGCGGGGCTACACCTTC | TRBJ1-2 | - | - | TRBV12-3/TRBV12-4
CASKVETANYGYTF | TGTGCCAGCAAGGTAGAGACGGCAAACTATGGCTACACCTTC | TRBJ1-2 | few | - | TRBV6-5
CASSVGLANTDTQYF | TGTGCCAGCAGCGTAGGGTTAGCGAACACAGATACGCAGTATTTT | TRBJ2-3 | - | - | TRBV9
CASSPRQGALTGELFF | TGTGCCAGTAGCCCTAGACAGGGGGCATTGACCGGGGAGCTGTTTTTT | TRBJ2-2 | few | TRBD1 | TRBV19
CASSVRESTDTQYF | TGTGCCAGCAGTGTAAGGGAAAGCACAGATACGCAGTATTTT | TRBJ2-3 | - | - | TRBV2
CASSSGSSGNQPQHF | TGTGCCAGCAGTTCAGGGTCTAGTGGTAATCAGCCCCAGCATTTT | TRBJ1-5 | - | - | TRBV27
CASGDRVSNQPQHF | TGTGCCAGCGGGGACAGGGTTAGCAATCAGCCCCAGCATTTT | TRBJ1-5 | few | TRBD1 | TRBV2
CASGPPYEQYF | TGTGCCAGCGGACCCCCCTACGAGCAGTACTTC | TRBJ2-7 | - | - | TRBV11-3
CASSLASGREGDTQYF | TGTGCCAGCAGCTTAGCCTCGGGGAGGGAAGGAGATACGCAGTATTTT | TRBJ2-3 | - | TRBD2 | TRBV13
CASNRGDSSYNEQFF | TGTGCCAGCAATCGAGGCGACAGCTCCTACAATGAGCAGTTCTTC | TRBJ2-1 | few | - | TRBV25-1
CASSLGLEEQFF | TGCGCCAGCAGCTTGGGACTCGAAGAGCAGTTCTTC | TRBJ2-1 | - | - | TRBV5-1
CASSLGGDGNTIYF | TGCGCCAGCAGCTTGGGCGGGGATGGAAACACCATATATTTT | TRBJ1-3 | - | - | TRBV5-1
CASSVSSRNEQFF | TGTGCCAGCAGCGTATCTAGCAGGAATGAGCAGTTCTTC | TRBJ2-1 | - | - | TRBV7-2
CASSLARTGELFF | TGTGCCAGCAGCTTGGCACGCACCGGGGAGCTGTTTTTT | TRBJ2-2 | - | - | TRBV5-4
CASSLPSIGRRNEQFF | TGTGCCAGCAGCTTACCCTCTATCGGGAGACGTAATGAGCAGTTCTTC | TRBJ2-1 | - | - | TRBV7-2
CASSGGWMVSYNEQFF | TGTGCCAGCAGTGGGGGGTGGATGGTCTCCTACAATGAGCAGTTCTTC | TRBJ2-1 | - | - | TRBV2